This note documents a single T cell receptor (beta chain) sequence. Its specificity is unknown. The CDR3 sequence is 17 residues long. Trimming stripped 2 bases from V and 6 bases from J, with 20 bases between. This sample stems from a study of identical twins. The study, taken as a whole, reports: Twin pairs had excess sharing that was weaker in beta out-of-frame sequences.

The cDNA had a unique molecular identifier and a template-switch universal primer site. TCRdb itself ran the 5' RACE reads through MiXCR, one entry per CDR3 protein. Of some 500,000 distinct CDR3 sequences listed, 20% to 25% are singletons. The sample was also reused in another study, on T cells expressing NK-cell markers. That publication notes: Restriction of the sorted population to alpha-beta TCR T cells was achieved in several experiments with an anti-gamma-delta TCR antibody. In four donors, dominant clonotypes made up about 25-60.1% of CD3+CD56-NKG2C+ cells.

The origin of this receptor is a woman aged 18-29 years in good health. The material sequenced was CD4+ T cells sorted from blood. The V gene is TRBV23-1, the J gene TRBJ1-5; D is unclear. TRBV23-1 is recorded as an ORF, its role being uncertain. The CDR3 sequence is CASSQPARPTFPQPQHF. As DNA, the CDR3 is TGCGCCAGCAGTCAACCTGCTAGACCCACCTTTCCTCAGCCCCAGCATTTT.